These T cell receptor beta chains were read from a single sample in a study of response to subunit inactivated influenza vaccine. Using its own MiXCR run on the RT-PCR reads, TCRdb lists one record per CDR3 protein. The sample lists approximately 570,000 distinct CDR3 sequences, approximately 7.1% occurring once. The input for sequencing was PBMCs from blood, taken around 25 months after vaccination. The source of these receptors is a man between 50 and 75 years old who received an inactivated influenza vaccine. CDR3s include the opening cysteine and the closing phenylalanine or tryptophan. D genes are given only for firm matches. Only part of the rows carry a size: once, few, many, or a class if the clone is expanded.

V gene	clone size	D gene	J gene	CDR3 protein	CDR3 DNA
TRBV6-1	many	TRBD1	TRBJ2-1	CASSARTGGKNEQFF	TGTGCCAGCAGTGCCCGAACAGGGGGCAAGAATGAGCAGTTCTTC
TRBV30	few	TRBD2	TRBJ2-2	CAWSVLLAGKTGELFF	TGTGCCTGGAGTGTACTACTAGCGGGAAAGACCGGGGAGCTGTTTTTT
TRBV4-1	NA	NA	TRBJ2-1	CASSAPGDEQFF	TGCGCCAGCAGCGCCCCCGGGGATGAGCAGTTCTTC
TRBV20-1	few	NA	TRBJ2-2	CSARKGNTGELFF	TGCAGTGCTAGAAAGGGGAACACCGGGGAGCTGTTTTTT
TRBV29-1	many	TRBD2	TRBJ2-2	CSVEDGGGDSGTGELFF	TGCAGCGTTGAAGATGGCGGGGGGGACAGCGGGACCGGGGAGCTGTTTTTT
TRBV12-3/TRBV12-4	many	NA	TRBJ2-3	CASSLAVDTQYF	TGTGCCAGCAGCCTAGCTGTAGATACGCAGTATTTT
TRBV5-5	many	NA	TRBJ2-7	CASSLTDFSSYEQYF	TGTGCCAGCAGCTTAACCGACTTTAGCTCCTACGAGCAGTACTTC
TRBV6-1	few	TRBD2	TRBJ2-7	CASRPSGTTYEQYF	TGTGCCAGCAGACCCAGTGGGACTACCTACGAGCAGTACTTC
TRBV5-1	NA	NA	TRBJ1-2	CASSLGPWTDFYGYTF	TGCGCCAGCAGCTTAGGGCCCTGGACAGATTTTTATGGCTACACCTTC
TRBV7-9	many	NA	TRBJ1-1	CASSVKGNTEAFF	TGTGCCAGCAGCGTCAAAGGGAACACTGAAGCTTTCTTT
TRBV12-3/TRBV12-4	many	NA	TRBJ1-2	CASSKTGGYTF	TGTGCCAGCAGTAAAACCGGTGGCTACACCTTC
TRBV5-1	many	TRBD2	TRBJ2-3	CASSQGLAYDTQYF	TGCGCCAGCAGCCAGGGACTAGCGTACGATACGCAGTATTTT
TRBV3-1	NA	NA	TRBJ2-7	CVSSVRAGPYEQYF	TGTGTCAGCAGCGTCCGAGCCGGGCCCTACGAGCAGTACTTC
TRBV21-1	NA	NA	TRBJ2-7	CASSKALAESSYEQYF	TGTGCCAGCAGCAAAGCGCTGGCAGAATCGTCCTACGAGCAGTACTTC
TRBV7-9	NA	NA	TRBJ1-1	CASSQDSYTEAFF	TGTGCCAGCAGTCAGGACAGTTACACTGAAGCTTTCTTT
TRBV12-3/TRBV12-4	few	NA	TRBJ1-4	CASRRDGEKLFF	TGTGCCAGCAGACGGGATGGTGAAAAACTGTTTTTT
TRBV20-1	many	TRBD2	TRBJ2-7	CSARVSGNPYEQYF	TGCAGTGCTAGAGTTAGCGGGAACCCTTACGAGCAGTACTTC
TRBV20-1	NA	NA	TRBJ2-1	CSAESRNEQFF	TGCAGTGCTGAGAGCCGCAATGAGCAGTTCTTC
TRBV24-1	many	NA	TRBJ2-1	CATSDRGVSSYNEQFF	TGTGCCACCAGTGATCGAGGGGTGAGCTCCTACAATGAGCAGTTCTTC
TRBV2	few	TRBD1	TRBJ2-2	CASKIGTANTGELFF	TGTGCCAGCAAGATCGGGACAGCGAACACCGGGGAGCTGTTTTTT
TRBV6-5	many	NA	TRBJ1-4	CASGRSNEKLFF	TGTGCCAGCGGTAGATCTAATGAAAAACTGTTTTTT
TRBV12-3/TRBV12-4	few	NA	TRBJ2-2	CASRLSAGGELFF	TGTGCCAGCAGGCTTTCAGCGGGTGGGGAGCTGTTTTTT
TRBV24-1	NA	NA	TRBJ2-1	CATLSLTNNEQFF	TGTGCCACCTTGTCTCTTACTAACAATGAGCAGTTCTTC
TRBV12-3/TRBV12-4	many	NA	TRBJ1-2	CASSLVPAGYTF	TGTGCCAGCAGTTTAGTCCCGGCTGGCTACACCTTC
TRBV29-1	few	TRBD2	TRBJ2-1	CSVEDYSGRFDEQFF	TGCAGCGTTGAAGATTACAGCGGGAGGTTCGATGAGCAGTTCTTC
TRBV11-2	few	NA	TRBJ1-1	CASSFHSTEAFF	TGTGCCAGCAGCTTCCACAGCACTGAAGCTTTCTTT
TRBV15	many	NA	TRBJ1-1	CATGQMNTEAFF	TGTGCCACCGGGCAGATGAACACTGAAGCTTTCTTT
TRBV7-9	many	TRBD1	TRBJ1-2	CASSSTGEQGYGYTF	TGTGCCAGCAGCTCTACAGGGGAACAGGGCTATGGCTACACCTTC
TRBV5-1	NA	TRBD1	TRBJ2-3	CASTTGQNTDTQYF	TGCGCCAGCACCACGGGACAGAACACAGATACGCAGTATTTT
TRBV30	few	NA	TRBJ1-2	CAWTRGGRGYGYTF	TGTGCCTGGACTCGGGGGGGGCGCGGCTATGGCTACACCTTC
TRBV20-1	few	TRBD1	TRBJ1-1	CSASYRGAGTEAFF	TGCAGTGCTAGCTACAGGGGCGCTGGGACTGAAGCTTTCTTT
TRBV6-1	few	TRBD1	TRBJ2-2	CASRTTGAAGELFF	TGTGCCAGCAGAACGACAGGGGCGGCCGGGGAGCTGTTTTTT
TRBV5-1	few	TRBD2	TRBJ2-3	CASRLAGERPDTQYF	TGCGCCAGCAGACTAGCGGGAGAGAGGCCAGATACGCAGTATTTT
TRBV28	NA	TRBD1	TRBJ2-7	CASSSPAGDRGQYEQYF	TGTGCCAGCAGTTCCCCCGCGGGGGACAGGGGGCAGTACGAGCAGTACTTC
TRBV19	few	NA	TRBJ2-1	CARRAGIGEQFF	TGTGCCAGAAGGGCCGGGATAGGTGAGCAGTTCTTC
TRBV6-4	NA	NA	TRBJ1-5	CASRDTPGNQPQHF	TGTGCCAGCAGGGATACCCCCGGCAATCAGCCCCAGCATTTT
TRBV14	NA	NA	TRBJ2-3	CASSQDTRGPGLRTDTQYF	TGTGCCAGCAGCCAAGATACAAGGGGGCCGGGACTCCGCACAGATACGCAGTATTTT
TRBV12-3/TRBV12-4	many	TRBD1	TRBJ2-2	CASSLTGAGELFF	TGTGCCAGCAGTCTAACAGGGGCCGGGGAGCTGTTTTTT
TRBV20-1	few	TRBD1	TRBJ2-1	CSATDRESGNEQFF	TGCAGTGCAACCGACAGGGAGTCGGGCAATGAGCAGTTCTTC
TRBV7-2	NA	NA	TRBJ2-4	CASSFPARGVKNIQYF	TGTGCCAGCAGCTTTCCCGCTCGGGGTGTCAAAAACATTCAGTACTTC
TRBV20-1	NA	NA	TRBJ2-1	CSARAPDYRASGRNEQFF	TGCAGTGCTAGAGCGCCCGACTACAGGGCTAGCGGTCGGAATGAGCAGTTCTTC
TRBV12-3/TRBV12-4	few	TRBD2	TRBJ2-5	CASSLSVGGRASDTQYF	TGTGCCAGCAGTTTAAGTGTCGGCGGGAGGGCCTCGGATACCCAGTACTTC
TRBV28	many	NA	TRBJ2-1	CASSERSFGYNEQFF	TGTGCCAGCAGTGAGAGGAGTTTCGGGTACAATGAGCAGTTCTTC
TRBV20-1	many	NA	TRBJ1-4	CSARQPGSHNEKLFF	TGCAGTGCTAGGCAGCCAGGGAGTCATAATGAAAAACTGTTTTTT
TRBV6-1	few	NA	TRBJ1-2	CASNRANYGYTF	TGTGCCAGCAACAGGGCTAACTATGGCTACACCTTC
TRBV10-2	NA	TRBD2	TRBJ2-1	CASNSGGPPHPYNEQFF	TGCGCCAGCAATAGCGGGGGGCCCCCCCACCCCTACAATGAGCAGTTCTTC
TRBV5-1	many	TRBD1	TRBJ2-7	CASSYGTGAYEQYF	TGCGCCAGCAGCTACGGGACAGGGGCCTACGAGCAGTACTTC
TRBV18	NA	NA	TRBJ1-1	CASSRNQGRGNTEAFF	TGTGCCAGCTCAAGAAACCAGGGGCGAGGGAACACTGAAGCTTTCTTT
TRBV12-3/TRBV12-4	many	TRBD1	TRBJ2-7	CASSLEGTGGLKQYF	TGTGCCAGCAGTTTAGAAGGGACAGGGGGACTAAAGCAGTACTTC
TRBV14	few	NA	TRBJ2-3	CASSQAYTQYF	TGTGCCAGCAGCCAGGCCTATACGCAGTATTTT
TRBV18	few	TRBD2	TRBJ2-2	CASSLPGLATGELFF	TGTGCCAGCTCACTACCGGGACTAGCTACCGGGGAGCTGTTTTTT
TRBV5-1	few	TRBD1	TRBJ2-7	CASSLEPGQTNF	TGCGCCAGCAGCTTGGAACCGGGACAGACGAACTTC
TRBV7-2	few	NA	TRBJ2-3	CASSLSLGPDTQYF	TGTGCCAGCAGCTTAAGTCTGGGCCCGGATACGCAGTATTTT
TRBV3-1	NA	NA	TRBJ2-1	CASSQGAFTYNEQFF	TGTGCCAGCAGCCAAGGGGCATTTACCTACAATGAGCAGTTCTTC
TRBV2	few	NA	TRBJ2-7	CASTGLNYEQYF	TGTGCCAGCACTGGACTAAATTACGAGCAGTACTTC